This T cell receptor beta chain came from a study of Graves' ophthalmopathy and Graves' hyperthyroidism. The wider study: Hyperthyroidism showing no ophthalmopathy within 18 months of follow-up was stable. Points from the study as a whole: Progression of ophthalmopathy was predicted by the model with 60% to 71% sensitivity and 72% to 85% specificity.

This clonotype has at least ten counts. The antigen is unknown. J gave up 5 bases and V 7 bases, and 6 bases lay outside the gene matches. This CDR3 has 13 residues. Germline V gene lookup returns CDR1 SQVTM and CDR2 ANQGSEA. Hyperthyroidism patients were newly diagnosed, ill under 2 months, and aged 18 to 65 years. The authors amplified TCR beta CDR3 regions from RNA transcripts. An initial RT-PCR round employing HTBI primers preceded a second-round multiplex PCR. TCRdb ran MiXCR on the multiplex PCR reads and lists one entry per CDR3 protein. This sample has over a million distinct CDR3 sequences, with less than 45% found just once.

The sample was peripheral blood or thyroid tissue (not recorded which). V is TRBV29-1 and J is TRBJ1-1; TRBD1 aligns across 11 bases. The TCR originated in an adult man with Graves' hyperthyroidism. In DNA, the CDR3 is TGCAGCGGAATGGACAGGGGGCGAACTGAAGCTTTCTTT. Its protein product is CSGMDRGRTEAFF.